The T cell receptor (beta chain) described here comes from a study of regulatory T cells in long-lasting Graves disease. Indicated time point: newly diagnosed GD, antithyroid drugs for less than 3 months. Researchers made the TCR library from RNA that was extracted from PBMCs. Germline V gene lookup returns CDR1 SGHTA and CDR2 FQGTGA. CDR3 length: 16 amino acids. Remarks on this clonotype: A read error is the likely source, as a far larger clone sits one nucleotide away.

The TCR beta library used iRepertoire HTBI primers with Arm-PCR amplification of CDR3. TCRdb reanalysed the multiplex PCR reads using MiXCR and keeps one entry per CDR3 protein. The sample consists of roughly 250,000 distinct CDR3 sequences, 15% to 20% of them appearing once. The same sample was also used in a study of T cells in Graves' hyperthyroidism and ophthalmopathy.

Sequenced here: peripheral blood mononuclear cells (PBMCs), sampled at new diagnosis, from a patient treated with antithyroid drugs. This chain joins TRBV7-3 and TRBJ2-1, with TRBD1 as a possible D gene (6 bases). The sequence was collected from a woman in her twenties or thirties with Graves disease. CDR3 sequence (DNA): TGTGCCAGCAGCCAAGTTGGGGGCCGCTCCTACAATGAGCGGTTCTTC. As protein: CASSQVGGRSYNERFF.